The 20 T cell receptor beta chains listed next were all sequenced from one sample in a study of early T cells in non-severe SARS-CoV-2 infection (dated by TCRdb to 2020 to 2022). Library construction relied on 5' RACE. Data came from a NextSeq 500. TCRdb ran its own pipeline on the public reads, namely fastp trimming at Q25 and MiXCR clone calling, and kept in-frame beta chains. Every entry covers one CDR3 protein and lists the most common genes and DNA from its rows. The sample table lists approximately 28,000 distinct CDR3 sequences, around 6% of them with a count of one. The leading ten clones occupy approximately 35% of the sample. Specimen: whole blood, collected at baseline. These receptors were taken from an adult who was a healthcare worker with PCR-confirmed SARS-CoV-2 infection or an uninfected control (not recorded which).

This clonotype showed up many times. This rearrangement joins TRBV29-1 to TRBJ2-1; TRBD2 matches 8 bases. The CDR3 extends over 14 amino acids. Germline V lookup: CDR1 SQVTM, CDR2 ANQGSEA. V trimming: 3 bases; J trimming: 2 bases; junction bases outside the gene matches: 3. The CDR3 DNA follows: TGCAGCGTTGAGGCGGGAGGACCCTACAATGAGCAGTTCTTC. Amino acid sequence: CSVEAGGPYNEQFF.

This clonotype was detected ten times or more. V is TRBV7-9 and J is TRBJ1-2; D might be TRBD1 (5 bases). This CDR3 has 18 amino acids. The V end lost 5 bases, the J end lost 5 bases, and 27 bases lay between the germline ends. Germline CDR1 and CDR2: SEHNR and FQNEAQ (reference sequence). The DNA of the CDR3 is TGTGCCAGCAGCGTAGGGACGAGGCGGGACTTCCGTTCATATGGCTACACCTTC. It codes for CASSVGTRRDFRSYGYTF.

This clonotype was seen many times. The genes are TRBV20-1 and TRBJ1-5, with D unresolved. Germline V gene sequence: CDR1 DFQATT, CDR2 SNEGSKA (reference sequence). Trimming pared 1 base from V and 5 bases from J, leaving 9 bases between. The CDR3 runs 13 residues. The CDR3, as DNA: TGCAGTGCTAGAGCACGGTCCGATCAGCCCCAGCATTTT. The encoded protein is CSARARSDQPQHF.

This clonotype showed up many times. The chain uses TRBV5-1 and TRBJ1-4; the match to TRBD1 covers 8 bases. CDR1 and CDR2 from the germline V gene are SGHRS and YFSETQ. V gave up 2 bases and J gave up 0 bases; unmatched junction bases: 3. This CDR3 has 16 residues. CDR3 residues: CASSLLQGATNEKLFF. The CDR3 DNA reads TGCGCCAGCAGCTTACTACAGGGGGCAACTAATGAAAAACTGTTTTTT.

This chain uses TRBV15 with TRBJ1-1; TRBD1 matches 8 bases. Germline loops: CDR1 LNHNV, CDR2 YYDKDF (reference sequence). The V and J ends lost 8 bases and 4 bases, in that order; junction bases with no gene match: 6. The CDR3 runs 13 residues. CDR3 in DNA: TGTGCCACCGGCCCAGGGGGCGGCACTGAAGCTTTCTTT. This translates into CATGPGGGTEAFF. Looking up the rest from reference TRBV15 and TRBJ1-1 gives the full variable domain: DAMVIQNPRYQVTQFGKPVTLSCSQTLNHNVMYWYQQKSSQAPKLLFHYYDKDFNNEADTPDNFQSRRPNTSFCFLDIRSPGLGDTAMYLCATGPGGGTEAFFGQGTRLTVV.

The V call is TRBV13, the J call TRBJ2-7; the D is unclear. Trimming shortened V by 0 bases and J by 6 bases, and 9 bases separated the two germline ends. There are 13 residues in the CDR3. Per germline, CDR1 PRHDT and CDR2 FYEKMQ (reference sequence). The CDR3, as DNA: TGTGCCAGCAGCTTAGGGGCTAGTTCCGAGCAGTACTTC. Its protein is CASSLGASSEQYF.

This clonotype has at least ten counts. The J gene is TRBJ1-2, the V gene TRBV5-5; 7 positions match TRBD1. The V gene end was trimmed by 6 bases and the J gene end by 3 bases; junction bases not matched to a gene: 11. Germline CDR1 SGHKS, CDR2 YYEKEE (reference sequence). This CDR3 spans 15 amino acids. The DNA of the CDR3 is TGTGCCAGCAAACTTCAAGGGGGCGCGGACTATGGCTACACCTTC. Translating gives CASKLQGGADYGYTF.

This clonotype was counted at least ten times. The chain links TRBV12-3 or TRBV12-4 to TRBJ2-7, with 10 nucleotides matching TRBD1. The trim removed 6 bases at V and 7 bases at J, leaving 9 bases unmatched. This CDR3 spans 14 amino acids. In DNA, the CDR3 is TGTGCCAGCAGGGCCGGGACAGGGGCCCAAGAGCAGTACTTC. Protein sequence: CASRAGTGAQEQYF.

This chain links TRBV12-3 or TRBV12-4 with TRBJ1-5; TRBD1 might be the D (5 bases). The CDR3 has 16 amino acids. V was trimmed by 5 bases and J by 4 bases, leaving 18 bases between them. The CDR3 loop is CASSTGPEGLNQPQHF. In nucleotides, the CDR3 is TGTGCCAGCAGTACTGGGCCTGAGGGGCTTAATCAGCCCCAGCATTTT.

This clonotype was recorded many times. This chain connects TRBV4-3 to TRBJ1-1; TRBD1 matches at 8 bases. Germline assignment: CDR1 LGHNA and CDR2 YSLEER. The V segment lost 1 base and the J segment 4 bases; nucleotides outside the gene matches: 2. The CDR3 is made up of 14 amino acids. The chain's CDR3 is CASSQGTGFTEAFF. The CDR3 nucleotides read TGCGCCAGCAGCCAAGGGACAGGGTTCACTGAAGCTTTCTTT.

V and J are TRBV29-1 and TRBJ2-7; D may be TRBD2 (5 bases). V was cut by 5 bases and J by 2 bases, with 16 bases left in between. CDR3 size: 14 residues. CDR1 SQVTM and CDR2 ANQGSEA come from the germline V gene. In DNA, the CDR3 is TGCAGCGTTATGACCATAGGAGGACCCTACGAGCAGTACTTC. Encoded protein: CSVMTIGGPYEQYF.

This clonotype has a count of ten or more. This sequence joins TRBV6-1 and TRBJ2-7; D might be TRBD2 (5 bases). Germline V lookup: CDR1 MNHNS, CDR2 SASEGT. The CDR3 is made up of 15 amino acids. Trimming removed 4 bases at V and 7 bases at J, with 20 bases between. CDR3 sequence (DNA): TGTGCCAGCAGTGCCTTCGGGCTAGCATCCGTGGAGCAGTACTTC. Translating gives CASSAFGLASVEQYF.

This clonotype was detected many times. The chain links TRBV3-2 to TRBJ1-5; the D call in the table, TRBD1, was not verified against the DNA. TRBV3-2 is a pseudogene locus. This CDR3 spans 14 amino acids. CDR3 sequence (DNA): TGTGCCAGCAGCCAATGGACAGGGGACGAGCCCCAGCATTTT. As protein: CASSQWTGDEPQHF.

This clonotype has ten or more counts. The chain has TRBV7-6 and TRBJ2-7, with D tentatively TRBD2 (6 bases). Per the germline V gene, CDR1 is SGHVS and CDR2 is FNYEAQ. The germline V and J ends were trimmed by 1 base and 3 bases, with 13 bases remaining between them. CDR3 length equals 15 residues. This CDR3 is CASSLGTSSYYEQYF. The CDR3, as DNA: TGTGCCAGCAGCTTAGGAACTAGCAGCTACTACGAGCAGTACTTC. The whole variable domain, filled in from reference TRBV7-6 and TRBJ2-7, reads GAGVSQSPRYKVTKRGQDVALRCDPISGHVSLYWYRQALGQGPEFLTYFNYEAQQDKSGLPNDRFSAERPEGSISTLTIQRTEQRDSAMYRCASSLGTSSYYEQYFGPGTRLTVT.

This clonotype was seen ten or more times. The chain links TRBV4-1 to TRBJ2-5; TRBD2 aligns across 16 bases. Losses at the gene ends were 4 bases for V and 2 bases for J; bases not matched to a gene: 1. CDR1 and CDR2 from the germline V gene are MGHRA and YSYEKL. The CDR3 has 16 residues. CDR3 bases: TGCGCCAGCAGCCTGGGACTAGCGGGAGGGCAAGAGACCCAGTACTTC. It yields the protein CASSLGLAGGQETQYF.

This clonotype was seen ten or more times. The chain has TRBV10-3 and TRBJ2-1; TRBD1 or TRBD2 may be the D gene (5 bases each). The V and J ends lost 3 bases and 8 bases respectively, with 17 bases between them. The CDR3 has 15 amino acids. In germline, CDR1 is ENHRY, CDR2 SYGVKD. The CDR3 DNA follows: TGTGCCATCAGTGACCCCGGGGACCCCGGGGATGAGCAGTTCTTC. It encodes CAISDPGDPGDEQFF.

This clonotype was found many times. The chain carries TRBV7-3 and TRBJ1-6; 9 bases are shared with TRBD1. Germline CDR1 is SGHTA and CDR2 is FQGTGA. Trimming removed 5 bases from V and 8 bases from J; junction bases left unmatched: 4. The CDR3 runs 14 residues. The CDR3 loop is CASSQTGGYSPLHF. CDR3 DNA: TGTGCCAGCAGCCAGACAGGGGGTTATTCACCCCTCCACTTT.

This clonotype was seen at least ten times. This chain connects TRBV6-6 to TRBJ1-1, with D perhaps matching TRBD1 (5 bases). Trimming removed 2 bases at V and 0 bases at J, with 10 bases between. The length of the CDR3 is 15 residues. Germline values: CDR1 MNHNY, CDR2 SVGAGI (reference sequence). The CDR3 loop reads CASSYARVMNTEAFF. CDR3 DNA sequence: TGTGCCAGCAGTTACGCCAGGGTGATGAACACTGAAGCTTTCTTT.

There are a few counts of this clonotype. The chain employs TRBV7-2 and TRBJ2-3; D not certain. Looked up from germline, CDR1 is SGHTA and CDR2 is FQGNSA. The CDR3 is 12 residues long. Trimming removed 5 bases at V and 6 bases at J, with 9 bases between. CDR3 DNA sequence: TGTGCCAGCAGCCGACCCGGCGATACGCAGTATTTT. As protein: CASSRPGDTQYF.

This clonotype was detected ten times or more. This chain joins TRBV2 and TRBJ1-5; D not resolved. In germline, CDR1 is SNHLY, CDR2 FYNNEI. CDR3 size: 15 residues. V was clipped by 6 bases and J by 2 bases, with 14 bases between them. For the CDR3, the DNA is TGTGCCAGCAGCTTAGGGATGATTGGCAATCAGCCCCAGCATTTT. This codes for CASSLGMIGNQPQHF.